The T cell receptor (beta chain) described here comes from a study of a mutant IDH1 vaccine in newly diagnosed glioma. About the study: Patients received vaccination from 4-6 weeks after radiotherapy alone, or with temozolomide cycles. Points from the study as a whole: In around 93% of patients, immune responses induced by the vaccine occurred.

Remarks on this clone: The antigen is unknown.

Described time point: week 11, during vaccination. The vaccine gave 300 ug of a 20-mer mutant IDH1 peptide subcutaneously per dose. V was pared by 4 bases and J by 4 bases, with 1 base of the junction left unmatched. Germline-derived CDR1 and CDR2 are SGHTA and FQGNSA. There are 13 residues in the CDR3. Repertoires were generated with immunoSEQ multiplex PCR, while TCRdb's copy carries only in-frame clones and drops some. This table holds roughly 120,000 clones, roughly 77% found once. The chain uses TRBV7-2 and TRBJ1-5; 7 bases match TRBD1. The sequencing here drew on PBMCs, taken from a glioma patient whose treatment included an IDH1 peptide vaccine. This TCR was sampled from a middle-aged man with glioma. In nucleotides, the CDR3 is TGTGCCAGCAGCTGGGACAGTAATCAGCCCCAGCATTTT. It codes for CASSWDSNQPQHF.